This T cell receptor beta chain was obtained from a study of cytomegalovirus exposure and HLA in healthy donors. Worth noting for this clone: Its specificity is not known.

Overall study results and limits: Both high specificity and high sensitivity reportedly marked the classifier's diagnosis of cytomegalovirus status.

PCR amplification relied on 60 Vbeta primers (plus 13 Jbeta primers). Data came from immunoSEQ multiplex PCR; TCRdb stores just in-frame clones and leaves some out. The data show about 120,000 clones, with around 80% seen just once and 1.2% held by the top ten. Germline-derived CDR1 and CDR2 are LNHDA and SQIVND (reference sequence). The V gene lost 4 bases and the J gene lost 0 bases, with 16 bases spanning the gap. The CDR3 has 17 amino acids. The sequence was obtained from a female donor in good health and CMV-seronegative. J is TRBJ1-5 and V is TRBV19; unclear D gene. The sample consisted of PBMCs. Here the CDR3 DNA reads TGTGCCAGTAGTACGGCCCCGGGTCCTTATAGCAATCAGCCCCAGCATTTT. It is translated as CASSTAPGPYSNQPQHF. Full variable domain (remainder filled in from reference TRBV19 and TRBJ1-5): DGGITQSPKYLFRKEGQNVTLSCEQNLNHDAMYWYRQDPGQGLRLIYYSQIVNDFQKGDIAEGYSVSREKKESFPLTVTSAQKNPTAFYLCASSTAPGPYSNQPQHFGDGTRLSIL.